This T cell receptor (beta chain) was recovered during a study of PD-L1 blockade in urothelial cancer. Study at large: Patients with male sex and bladder-origin urothelial cancer accounted for about nine tenths of the roughly 29 enrolled. Analyses were performed on blood at 3 weeks after treatment start (the second dose) and at 6 weeks. T cells numbered a median of approximately 130,000 in the blood samples.

Time point denoted: peripheral blood 6 weeks after treatment start. Trimming took 4 bases from V and 10 from J, leaving 19 bases between them. The V gene's germline CDR1 is MDHEN and CDR2 SYDVKM. The length of the CDR3 is 14 residues. Spiked synthetic TCR analogs estimated absolute template abundance per PCR. Profiling relied on immunoSEQ multiplex PCR, and the TCRdb table lists in-frame clones only, not all of them. The top ten clones hold approximately 10% of a sample with 60,000 to 80,000 clones, more than 70% of them seen once. This clonotype was sampled from a man aged 55-75 years with urothelial cancer. Sequenced material: PBMCs, taken around atezolizumab (anti-PD-L1) treatment. The chain couples TRBV28 to TRBJ1-1; possible D gene TRBD1, 6 bases. CDR3 sequence reads: CASSSNTGRAVAFF. CDR3 bases: TGTGCCAGCAGTTCGAATACAGGGAGGGCTGTAGCTTTCTTT.